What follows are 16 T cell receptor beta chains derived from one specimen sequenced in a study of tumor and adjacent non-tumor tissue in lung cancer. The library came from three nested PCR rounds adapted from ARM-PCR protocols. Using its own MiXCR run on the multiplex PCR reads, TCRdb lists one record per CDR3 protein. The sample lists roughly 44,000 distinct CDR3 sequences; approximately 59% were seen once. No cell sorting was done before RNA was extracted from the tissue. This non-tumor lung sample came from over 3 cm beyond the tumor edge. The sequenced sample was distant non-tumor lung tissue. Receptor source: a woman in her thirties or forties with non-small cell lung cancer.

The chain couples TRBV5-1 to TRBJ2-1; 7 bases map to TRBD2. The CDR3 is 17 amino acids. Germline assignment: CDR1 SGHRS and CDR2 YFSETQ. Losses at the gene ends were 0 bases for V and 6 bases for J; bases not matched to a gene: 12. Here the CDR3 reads CASSLAVVGGVVNEQFF. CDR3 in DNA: TGCGCCAGCAGCTTGGCGGTAGTGGGAGGGGTCGTCAATGAGCAGTTCTTC.

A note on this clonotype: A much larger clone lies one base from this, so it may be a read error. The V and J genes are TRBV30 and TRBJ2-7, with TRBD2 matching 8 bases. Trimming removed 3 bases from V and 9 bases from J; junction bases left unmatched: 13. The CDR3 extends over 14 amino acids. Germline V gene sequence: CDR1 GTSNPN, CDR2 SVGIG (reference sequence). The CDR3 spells CAWRERGPLGGQYF. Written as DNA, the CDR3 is TGTGCCTGGAGAGAGCGGGGGCCACTCGGAGGGCAGTACTTC.

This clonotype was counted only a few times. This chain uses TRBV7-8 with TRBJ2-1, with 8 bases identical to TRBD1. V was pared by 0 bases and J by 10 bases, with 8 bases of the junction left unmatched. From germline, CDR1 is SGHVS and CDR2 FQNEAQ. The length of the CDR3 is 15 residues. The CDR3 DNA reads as TGTGCCAGCAGCTTAGCGATGACAGGGGTAGTCGAGCAGTTCTTC. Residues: CASSLAMTGVVEQFF.

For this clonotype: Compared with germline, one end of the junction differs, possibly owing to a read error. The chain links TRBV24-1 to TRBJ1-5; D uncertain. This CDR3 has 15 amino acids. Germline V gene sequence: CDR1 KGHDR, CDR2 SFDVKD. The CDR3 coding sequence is TGTGCCACCAATGATTCCGGAGGTAGCAATCAGCCCCAGCATTTT. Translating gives CATNDSGGSNQPQHF.

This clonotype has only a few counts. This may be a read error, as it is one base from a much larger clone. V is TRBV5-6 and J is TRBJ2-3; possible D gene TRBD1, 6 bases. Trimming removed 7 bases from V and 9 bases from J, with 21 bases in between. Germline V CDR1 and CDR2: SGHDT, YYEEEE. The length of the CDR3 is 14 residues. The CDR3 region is CASGPARGARTQYF. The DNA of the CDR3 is TGTGCCAGCGGCCCGGCCAGGGGAGCGCGGACGCAGTATTTT.

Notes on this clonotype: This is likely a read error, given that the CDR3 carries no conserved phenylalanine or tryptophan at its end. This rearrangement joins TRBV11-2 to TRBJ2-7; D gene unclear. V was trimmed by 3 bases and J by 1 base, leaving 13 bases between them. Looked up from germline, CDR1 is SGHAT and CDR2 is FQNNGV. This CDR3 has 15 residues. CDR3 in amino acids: CASSFAPQRSYEQYL. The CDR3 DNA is TGTGCCAGCAGCTTTGCTCCCCAGAGGTCCTACGAGCAGTACCTC.

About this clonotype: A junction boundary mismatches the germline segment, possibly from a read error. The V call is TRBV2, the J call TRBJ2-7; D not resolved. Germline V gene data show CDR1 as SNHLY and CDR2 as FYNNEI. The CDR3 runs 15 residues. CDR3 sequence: CTSSARPTVGNEQYF. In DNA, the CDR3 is TGTACCAGCAGTGCCCGCCCCACGGTAGGGAACGAGCAGTACTTC.

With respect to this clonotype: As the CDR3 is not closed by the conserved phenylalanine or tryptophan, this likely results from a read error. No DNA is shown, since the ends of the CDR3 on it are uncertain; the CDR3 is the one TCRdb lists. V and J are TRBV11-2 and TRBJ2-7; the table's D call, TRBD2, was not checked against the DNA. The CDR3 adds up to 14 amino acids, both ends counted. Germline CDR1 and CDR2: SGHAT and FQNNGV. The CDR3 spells CASSLKRDSYEQCS.

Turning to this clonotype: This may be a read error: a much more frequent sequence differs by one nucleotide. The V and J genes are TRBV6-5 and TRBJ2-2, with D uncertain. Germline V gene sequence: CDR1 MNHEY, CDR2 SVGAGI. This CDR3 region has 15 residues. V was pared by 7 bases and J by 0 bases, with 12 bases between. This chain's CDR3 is CASKNPVANTGELFF. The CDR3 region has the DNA TGTGCCAGCAAGAATCCGGTCGCGAACACCGGGGAGCTGTTTTTT.

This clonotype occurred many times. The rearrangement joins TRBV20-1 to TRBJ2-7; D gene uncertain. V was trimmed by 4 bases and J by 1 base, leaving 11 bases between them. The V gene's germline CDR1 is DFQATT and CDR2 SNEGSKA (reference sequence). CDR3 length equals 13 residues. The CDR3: CSATPFGSYEQYF. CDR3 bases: TGCAGTGCTACCCCTTTTGGGTCCTACGAGCAGTACTTC.

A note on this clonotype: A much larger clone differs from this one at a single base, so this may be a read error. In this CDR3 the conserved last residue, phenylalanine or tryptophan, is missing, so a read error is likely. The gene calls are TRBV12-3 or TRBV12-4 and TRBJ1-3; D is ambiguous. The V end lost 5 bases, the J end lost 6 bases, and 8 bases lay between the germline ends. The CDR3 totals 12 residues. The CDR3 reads CASSPRENTIYL. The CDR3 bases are TGTGCCAGCAGTCCAAGGGAAAACACCATATATCTT.

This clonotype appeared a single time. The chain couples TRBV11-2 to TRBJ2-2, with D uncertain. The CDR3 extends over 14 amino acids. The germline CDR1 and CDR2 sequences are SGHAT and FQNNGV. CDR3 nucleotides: TGTGTCGGCAGCTTAGCCCCTCTCACCGGGGAGCTGTTTTTT. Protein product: CVGSLAPLTGELFF.

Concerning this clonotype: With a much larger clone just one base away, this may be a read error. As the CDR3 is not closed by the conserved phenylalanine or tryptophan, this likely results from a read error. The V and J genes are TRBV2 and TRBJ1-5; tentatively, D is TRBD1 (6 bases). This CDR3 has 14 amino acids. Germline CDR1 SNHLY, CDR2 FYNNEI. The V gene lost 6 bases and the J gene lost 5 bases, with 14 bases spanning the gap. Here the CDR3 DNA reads TGTGCCAGCAGCCCTCGGGACATTTATCAGCCCCAGCATCTT. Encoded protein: CASSPRDIYQPQHL.

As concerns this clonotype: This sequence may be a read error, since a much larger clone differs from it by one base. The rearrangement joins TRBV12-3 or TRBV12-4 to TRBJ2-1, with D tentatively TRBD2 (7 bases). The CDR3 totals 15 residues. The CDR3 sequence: CANSFGGGQGNEQFF. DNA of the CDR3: TGTGCCAACAGTTTTGGCGGGGGCCAGGGGAATGAGCAGTTCTTC.

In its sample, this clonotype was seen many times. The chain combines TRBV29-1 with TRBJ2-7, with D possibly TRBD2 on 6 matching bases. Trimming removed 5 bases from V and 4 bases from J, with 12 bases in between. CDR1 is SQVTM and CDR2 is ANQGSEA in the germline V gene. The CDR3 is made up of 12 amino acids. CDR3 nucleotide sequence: TGCAGCGTTTCGTCCGGAGGGTACGAGCAGTACTTC. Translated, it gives CSVSSGGYEQYF.

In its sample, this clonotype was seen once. CDR3 coding DNA: TGTGCCAGCAGCTTACGCGTCGGCCAAAACAGTGAGCAGTTCTTC. Translating gives CASSLRVGQNSEQFF. The V and J genes are TRBV11-3 and TRBJ2-1; no definite D call. The CDR3 consists of 15 residues. Germline V CDR1 and CDR2: SGHNT, YENEEA. Trimming shortened V by 2 bases and J by 9 bases, and 17 bases separated the two germline ends.